This T cell receptor beta chain was documented in a study of T cell repertoires in cytomegalovirus infection. Study at large: Through public TCR beta signatures, both CMV infection and matching HLA type were indicated. Regarding the study as a whole: Ex vivo responses were dominated by HLA-C-restricted CMV-specific TCR beta clonotypes. Pooled public TCR beta family frequency picked out CMV carriers with the relevant HLA.

CDR3 length: 12 amino acids. The V end lost 1 base, the J end lost 6 bases, and 5 bases lay between the germline ends. Per germline, CDR1 SEHNR and CDR2 FQNEAQ (reference sequence). A note on this clonotype: The antigen is unknown. The conserved closing phenylalanine or tryptophan is absent in this CDR3, likely reflecting a read error.

TCRdb re-derived calls from the reads in MiXCR, one entry per CDR3 protein. Here the sample spans about 250,000 distinct CDR3 sequences, approximately 15% being singletons. The sequence came from a human donor in good health (CMV status not recorded). Some clones in this sample may be carry-over from other donors' samples. Sequenced input: CD8+ T cells from PBMCs. This chain joins TRBV7-9 and TRBJ2-3; D not certain. CDR3 nucleotide sequence: TGTGCCAGCAGCTTAGTAGGCGATACGCAGTATATT. It is translated as CASSLVGDTQYI.